Detailed here is one T cell receptor beta chain. Its matching antigen is unknown. Germline V gene sequence: CDR1 LNHDA, CDR2 SQIVND (reference sequence). V lost 7 bases to trimming and J lost 6 bases, with 10 bases between them. This CDR3 is built from 12 residues. CD45RO negativity and positive selection for CCR7 defined naive CD8 cells, a population that excluded terminally differentiated effector memory CD45RA+ cells. This record comes from a study of shared clonotypes between healthy human individuals. Whole-study results and caveats: A limitation of the genetic and exposure-history diversity represented arose from few donors. Against clonotypes common to all four donors, non-shared ones had lower generation probabilities.

Deep was the level at which the assay was run. Profiling relied on immunoSEQ multiplex PCR, and the TCRdb table lists in-frame clones only, not all of them. The sample has more than 2 million clones; about 94% are singletons. Input material: naive CD8+ T cells from PBMCs. The receptor was isolated from a man between 18 and 29 years old in good health. Some clones in this sample may be carry-over from other donors' samples. J is TRBJ1-5 and V is TRBV19; D call uncertain. This CDR3 reads CASTYGSQPQHF. The CDR3 nucleotides are TGTGCCAGTACGTACGGCTCTCAGCCCCAGCATTTT.